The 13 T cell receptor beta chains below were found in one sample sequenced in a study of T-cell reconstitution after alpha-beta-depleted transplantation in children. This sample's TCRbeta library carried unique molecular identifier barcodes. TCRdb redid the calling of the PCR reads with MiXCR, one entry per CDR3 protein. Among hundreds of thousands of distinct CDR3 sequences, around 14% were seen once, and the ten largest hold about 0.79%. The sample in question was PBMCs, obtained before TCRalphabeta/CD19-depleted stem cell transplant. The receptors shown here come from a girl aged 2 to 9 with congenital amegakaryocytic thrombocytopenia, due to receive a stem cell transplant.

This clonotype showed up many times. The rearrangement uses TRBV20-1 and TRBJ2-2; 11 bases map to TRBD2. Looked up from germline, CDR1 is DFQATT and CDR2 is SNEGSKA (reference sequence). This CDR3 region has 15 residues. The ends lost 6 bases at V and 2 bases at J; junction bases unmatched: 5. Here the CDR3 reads CSALGTSGNTGELFF. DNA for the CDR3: TGCAGTGCACTTGGGACTAGCGGAAACACCGGGGAGCTGTTTTTT.

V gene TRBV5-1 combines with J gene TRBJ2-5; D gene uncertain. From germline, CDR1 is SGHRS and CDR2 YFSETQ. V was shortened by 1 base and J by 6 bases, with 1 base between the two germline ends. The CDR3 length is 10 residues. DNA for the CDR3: TGCGCCAGCAGCTTGAAGACCCAGTACTTC. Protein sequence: CASSLKTQYF.

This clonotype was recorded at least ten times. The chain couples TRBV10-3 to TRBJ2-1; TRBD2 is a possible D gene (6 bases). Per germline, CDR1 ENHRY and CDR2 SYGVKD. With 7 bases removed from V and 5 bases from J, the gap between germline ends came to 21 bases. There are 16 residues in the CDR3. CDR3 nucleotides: TGTGCCATCACGGATCCAAGCGGGTTTAGGGACAATGAGCAGTTCTTC. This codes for CAITDPSGFRDNEQFF.

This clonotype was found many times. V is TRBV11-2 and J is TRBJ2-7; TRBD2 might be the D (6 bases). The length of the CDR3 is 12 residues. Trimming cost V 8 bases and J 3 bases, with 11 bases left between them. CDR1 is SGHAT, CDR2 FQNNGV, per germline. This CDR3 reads CASEGGNYEQYF. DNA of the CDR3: TGTGCCAGCGAGGGAGGAAACTACGAGCAGTACTTC. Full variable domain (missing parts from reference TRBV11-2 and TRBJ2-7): EAGVAQSPRYKIIEKRQSVAFWCNPISGHATLYWYQQILGQGPKLLIQFQNNGVVDDSQLPKDRFSAERLKGVDSTLKIQPAKLEDSAVYLCASEGGNYEQYFGPGTRLTVT.

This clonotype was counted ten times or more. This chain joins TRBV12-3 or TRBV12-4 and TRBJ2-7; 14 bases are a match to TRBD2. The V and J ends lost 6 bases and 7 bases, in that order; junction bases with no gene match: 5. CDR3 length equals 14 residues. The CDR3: CASRMGLAGDEQYF. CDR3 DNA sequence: TGTGCCAGCAGGATGGGACTAGCGGGGGATGAGCAGTACTTC.

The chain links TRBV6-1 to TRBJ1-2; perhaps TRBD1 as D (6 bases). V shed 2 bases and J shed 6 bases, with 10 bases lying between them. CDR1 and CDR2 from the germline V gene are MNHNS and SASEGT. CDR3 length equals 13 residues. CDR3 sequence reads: CASSERGVDGYTF. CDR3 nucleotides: TGTGCCAGCAGTGAAAGGGGGGTTGATGGCTACACCTTC.

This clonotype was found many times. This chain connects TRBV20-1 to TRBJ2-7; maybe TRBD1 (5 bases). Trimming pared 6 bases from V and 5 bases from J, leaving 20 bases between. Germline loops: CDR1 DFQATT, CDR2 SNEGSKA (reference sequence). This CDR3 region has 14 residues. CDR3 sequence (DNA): TGCAGTGCCATGGGGCCCCAATATTTCGACGAGCAGTACTTC. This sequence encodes CSAMGPQYFDEQYF.

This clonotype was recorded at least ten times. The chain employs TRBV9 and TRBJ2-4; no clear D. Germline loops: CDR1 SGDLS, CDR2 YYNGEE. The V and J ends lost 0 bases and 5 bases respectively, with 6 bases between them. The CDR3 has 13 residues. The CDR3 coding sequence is TGTGCCAGCAGCGTAGTTCCTGAAAACATTCAGTACTTC. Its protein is CASSVVPENIQYF.

CDR3 protein: CASSHYPGQVTDTQYF. The CDR3 nucleotides are TGTGCCAGCAGCCATTATCCGGGACAGGTCACAGATACGCAGTATTTT. The V and J genes are TRBV7-9 and TRBJ2-3; 8 nucleotides align to TRBD1. The J segment lost 2 bases and the V segment lost 5 bases, leaving 9 bases of the junction unmatched. The germline CDR1 and CDR2 sequences are SEHNR and FQNEAQ (reference sequence). The CDR3 runs 16 residues.

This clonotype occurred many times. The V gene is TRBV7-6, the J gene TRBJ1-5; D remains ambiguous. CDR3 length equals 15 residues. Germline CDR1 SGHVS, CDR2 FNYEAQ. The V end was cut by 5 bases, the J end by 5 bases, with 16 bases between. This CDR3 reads CASSRSPGLDQPQHF. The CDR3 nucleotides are TGTGCCAGCAGCCGGAGCCCAGGTCTGGATCAGCCCCAGCATTTT.

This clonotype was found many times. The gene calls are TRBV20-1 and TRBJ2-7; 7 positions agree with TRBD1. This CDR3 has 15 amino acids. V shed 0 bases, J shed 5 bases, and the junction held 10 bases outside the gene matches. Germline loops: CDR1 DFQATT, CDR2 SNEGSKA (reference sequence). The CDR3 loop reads CSARDPLDRLDEQYF. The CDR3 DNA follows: TGCAGTGCTAGAGATCCCTTGGACAGGCTCGACGAGCAGTACTTC.

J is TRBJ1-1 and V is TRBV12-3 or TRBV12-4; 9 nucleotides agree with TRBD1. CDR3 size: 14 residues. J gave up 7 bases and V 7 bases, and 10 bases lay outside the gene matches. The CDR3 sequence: CASTGDRVYVEAFF. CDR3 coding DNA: TGTGCCAGCACGGGGGACAGGGTCTACGTTGAAGCTTTCTTT.

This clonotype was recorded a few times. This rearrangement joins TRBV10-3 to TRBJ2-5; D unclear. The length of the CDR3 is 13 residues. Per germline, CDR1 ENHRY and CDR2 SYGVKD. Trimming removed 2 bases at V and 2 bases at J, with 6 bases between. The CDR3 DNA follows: TGTGCCATCAGTGAGGGGCAGCAAGAGACCCAGTACTTC. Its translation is CAISEGQQETQYF.